This T cell receptor (beta chain) is drawn from a study of T cells after yellow fever vaccination. Concerning this clonotype: Its antigen remains unidentified. An end of the junction does not agree with germline; a read error may underlie this.

TCRdb ran MiXCR on the 5' RACE reads and lists one entry per CDR3 protein. The table shows tens of thousands of distinct CDR3 sequences, with 7.5% to 9% occurring only once. The CDR3 covers 11 residues. CDR1 and CDR2 from the germline V gene are SNHLY and FYNNEI. Study-level findings and limits: Subsequent to the booster, the majority of primary-vaccination clones reappeared (about 97% CD4, 88% CD8).

The material was CD8+ T cells sorted from PBMCs, obtained on the day of the yellow fever booster vaccination. The V and J genes are TRBV2 and TRBJ1-4; D unresolved. This clonotype originated in a man younger than 40 who received the YFV17D yellow fever vaccine. The CDR3 here is CAGSELQSPFF. The CDR3 DNA sequence: TGTGCCGGCAGTGAATTACAATCCCCGTTTTTT.